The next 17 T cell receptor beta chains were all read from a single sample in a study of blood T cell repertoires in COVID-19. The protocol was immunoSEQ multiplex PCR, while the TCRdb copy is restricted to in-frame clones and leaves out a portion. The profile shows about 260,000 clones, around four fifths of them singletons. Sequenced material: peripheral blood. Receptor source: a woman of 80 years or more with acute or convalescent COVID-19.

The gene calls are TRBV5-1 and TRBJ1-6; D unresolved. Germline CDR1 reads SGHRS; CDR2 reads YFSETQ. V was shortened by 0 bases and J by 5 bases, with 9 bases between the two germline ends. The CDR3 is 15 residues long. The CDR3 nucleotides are TGCGCCAGCAGCTTGGAAGTCAGAAATAATTCACCCCTCCACTTT. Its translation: CASSLEVRNNSPLHF. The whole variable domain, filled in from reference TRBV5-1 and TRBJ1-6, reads KAGVTQTPRYLIKTRGQQVTLSCSPISGHRSVSWYQQTPGQGLQFLFEYFSETQRNKGNFPGRFSGRQFSNSRSEMNVSTLELGDSALYLCASSLEVRNNSPLHFGNGTRLTVT.

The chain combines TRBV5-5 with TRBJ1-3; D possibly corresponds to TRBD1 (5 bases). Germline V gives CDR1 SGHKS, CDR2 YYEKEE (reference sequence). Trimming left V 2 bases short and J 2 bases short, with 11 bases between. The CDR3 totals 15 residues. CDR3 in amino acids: CASSLSRAPGNTIYF. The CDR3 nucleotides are TGTGCCAGCAGCTTAAGCAGGGCCCCTGGAAACACCATATATTTT.

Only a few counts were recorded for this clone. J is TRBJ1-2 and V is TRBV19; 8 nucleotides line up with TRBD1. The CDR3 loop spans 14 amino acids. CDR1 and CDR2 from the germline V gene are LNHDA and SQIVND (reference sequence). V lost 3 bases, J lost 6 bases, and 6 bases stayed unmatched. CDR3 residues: CASSIWSGGHGYTF. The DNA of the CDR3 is TGTGCCAGTAGTATCTGGTCAGGGGGCCATGGCTACACCTTC. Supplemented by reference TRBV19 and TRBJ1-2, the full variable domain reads DGGITQSPKYLFRKEGQNVTLSCEQNLNHDAMYWYRQDPGQGLRLIYYSQIVNDFQKGDIAEGYSVSREKKESFPLTVTSAQKNPTAFYLCASSIWSGGHGYTFGSGTRLTVV.

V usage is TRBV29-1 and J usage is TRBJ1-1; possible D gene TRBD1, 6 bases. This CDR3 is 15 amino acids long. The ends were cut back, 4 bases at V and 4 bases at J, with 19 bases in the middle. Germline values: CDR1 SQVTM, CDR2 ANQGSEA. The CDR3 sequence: CSVGGRGAPTTEAFF. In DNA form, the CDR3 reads TGCAGCGTTGGGGGGAGGGGGGCTCCGACCACTGAAGCTTTCTTT.

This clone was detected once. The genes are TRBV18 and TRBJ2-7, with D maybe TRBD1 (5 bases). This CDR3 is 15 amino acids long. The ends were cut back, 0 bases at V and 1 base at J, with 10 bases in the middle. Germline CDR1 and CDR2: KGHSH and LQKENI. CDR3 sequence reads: CASSPPGQASYEQYF. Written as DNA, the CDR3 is TGTGCCAGCTCACCACCGGGGCAGGCGTCCTACGAGCAGTACTTC.

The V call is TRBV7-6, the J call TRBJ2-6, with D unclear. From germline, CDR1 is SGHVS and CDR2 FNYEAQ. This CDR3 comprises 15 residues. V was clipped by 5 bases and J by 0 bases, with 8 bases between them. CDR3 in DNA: TGTGCCAGCAGCCGCACAGCCTCTGGGGCCAACGTCCTGACTTTC. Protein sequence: CASSRTASGANVLTF.

The chain's CDR3 is CASSLTGQDSYEQYF. The CDR3 DNA is TGTGCCAGCAGCTTAACGGGACAGGACTCCTACGAGCAGTACTTC. J is TRBJ2-7 and V is TRBV11-2; TRBD1 matches at 8 bases. CDR1 is SGHAT, CDR2 FQNNGV, per germline. The CDR3 consists of 15 residues. After removal of 2 bases from V and 0 bases from J, the junction contained 3 bases not matched to a gene.

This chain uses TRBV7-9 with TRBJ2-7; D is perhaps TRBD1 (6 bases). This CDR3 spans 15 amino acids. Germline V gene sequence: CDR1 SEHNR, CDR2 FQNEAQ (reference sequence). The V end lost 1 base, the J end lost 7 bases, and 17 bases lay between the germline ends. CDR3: CASSLGSGVGVEQYF. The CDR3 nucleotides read TGTGCCAGCAGCTTAGGGTCAGGGGTGGGAGTGGAGCAGTACTTC.

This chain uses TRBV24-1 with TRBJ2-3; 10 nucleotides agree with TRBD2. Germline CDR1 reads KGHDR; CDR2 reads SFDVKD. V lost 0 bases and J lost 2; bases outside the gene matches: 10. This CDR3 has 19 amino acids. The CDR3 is CATSDLRLAGVLLTDTQYF. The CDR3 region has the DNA TGTGCCACCAGTGATTTGAGGCTAGCGGGGGTGTTACTCACAGATACGCAGTATTTT.

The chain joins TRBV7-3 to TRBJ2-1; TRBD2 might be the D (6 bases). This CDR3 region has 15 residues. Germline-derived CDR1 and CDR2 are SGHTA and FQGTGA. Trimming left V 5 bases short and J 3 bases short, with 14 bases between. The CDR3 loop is CASSAQLAGYNEQFF. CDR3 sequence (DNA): TGTGCCAGCAGCGCGCAACTAGCCGGCTACAATGAGCAGTTCTTC.

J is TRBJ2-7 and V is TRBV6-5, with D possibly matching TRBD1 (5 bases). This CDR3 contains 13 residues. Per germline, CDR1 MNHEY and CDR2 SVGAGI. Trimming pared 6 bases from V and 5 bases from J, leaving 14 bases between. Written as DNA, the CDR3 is TGTGCCAGCAGCCGCCAGGGATACGACGAGCAGTACTTC. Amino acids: CASSRQGYDEQYF.

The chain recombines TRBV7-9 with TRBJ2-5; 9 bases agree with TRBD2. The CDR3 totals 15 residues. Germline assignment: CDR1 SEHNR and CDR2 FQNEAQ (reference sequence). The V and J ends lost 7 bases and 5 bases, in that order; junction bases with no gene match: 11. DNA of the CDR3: TGTGCCAGCACCAAAGGGGGCGGGGGGGTTGAGACCCAGTACTTC. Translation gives CASTKGGGGVETQYF.

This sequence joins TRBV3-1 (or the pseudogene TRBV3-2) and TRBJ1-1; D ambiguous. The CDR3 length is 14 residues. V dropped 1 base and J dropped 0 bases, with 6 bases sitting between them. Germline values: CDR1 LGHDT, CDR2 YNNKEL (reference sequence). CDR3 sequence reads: CASSQGLMNTEAFF. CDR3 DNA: TGTGCCAGCAGCCAAGGACTAATGAACACTGAAGCTTTCTTT.

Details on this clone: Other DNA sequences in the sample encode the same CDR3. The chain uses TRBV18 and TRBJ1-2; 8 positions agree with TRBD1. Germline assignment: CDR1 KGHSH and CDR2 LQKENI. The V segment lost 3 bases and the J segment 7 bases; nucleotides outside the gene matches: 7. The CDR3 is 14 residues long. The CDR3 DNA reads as TGTGCCAGCTCACCGGGGCAGGGGGCGGCTGGCTACACCTTC. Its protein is CASSPGQGAAGYTF.

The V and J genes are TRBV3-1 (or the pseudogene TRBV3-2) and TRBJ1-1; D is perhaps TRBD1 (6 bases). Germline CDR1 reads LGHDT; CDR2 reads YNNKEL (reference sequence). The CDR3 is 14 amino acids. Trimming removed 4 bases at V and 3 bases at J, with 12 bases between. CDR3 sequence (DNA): TGTGCCAGCAGCCGCCTAGGGGGAGACACTGAAGCTTTCTTT. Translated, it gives CASSRLGGDTEAFF.

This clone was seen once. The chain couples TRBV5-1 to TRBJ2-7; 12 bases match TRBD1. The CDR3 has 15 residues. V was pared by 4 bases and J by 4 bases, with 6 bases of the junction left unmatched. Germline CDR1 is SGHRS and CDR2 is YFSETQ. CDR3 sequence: CASSPGQGARYEQYF. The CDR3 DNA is TGCGCCAGCAGCCCGGGACAGGGGGCGCGGTACGAGCAGTACTTC.

CDR3 loop: CASRDSIYGYTF. The CDR3 DNA sequence: TGTGCCAGCAGAGACAGTATTTATGGCTACACCTTC. V gene TRBV2 combines with J gene TRBJ1-2; D might be TRBD1 (5 bases). In germline, CDR1 is SNHLY, CDR2 FYNNEI. Deletions cut 6 bases from V and 5 bases from J, with 10 bases between. The CDR3 has 12 residues. The variable domain in full, completed from reference TRBV2 and TRBJ1-2, reads EPEVTQTPSHQVTQMGQEVILRCVPISNHLYFYWYRQILGQKVEFLVSFYNNEISEKSEIFDDQFSVERPDGSNFTLKIRSTKLEDSAMYFCASRDSIYGYTFGSGTRLTVV.